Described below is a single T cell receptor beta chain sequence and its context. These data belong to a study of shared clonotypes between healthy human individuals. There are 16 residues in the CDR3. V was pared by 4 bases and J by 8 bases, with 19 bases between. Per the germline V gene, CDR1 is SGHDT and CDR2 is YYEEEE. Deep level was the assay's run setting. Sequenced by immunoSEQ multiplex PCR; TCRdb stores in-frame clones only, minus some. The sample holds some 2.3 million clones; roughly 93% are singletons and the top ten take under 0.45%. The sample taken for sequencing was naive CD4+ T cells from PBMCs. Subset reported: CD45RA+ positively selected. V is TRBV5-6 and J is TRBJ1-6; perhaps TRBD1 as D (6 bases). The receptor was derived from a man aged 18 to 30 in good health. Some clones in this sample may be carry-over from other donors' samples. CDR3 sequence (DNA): TGTGCCAGCAGCGTTGGGGGGCTCTGGAGGGATTCACCCCTCCACTTT. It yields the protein CASSVGGLWRDSPLHF.